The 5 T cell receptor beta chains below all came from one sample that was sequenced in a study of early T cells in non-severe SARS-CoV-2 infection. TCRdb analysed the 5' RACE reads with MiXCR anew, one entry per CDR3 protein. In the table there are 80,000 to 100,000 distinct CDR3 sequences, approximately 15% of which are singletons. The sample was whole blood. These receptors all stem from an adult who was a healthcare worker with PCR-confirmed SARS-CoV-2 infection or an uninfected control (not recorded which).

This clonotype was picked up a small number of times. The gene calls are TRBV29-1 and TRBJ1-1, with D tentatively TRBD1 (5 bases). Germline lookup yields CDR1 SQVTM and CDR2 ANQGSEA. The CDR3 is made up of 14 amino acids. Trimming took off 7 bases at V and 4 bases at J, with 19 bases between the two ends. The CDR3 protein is CSAPGTAYFTEAFF. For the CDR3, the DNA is TGCAGCGCTCCAGGGACGGCCTACTTCACTGAAGCTTTCTTT.

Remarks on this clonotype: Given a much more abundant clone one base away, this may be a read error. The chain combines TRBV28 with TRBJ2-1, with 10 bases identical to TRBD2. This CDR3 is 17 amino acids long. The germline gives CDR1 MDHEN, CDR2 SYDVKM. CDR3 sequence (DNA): TGTGCCAGCGGTTTACCGTCCACTAGCGGGACAAACAATGAGCAGTTCTTC. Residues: CASGLPSTSGTNNEQFF. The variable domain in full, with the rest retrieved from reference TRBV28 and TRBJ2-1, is DVKVTQSSRYLVKRTGEKVFLECVQDMDHENMFWYRQDPGLGLRLIYFSYDVKMKEKGDIPEGYSVSREKKERFSLILESASTNQTSMYLCASGLPSTSGTNNEQFFGPGTRLTVL.

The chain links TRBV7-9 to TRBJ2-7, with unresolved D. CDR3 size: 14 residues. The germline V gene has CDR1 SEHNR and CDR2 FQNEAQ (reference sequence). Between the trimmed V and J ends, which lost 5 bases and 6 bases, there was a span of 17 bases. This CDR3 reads CASSPRYEDGEQYF. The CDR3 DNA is TGTGCCAGCAGCCCACGGTATGAGGACGGCGAGCAGTACTTC.

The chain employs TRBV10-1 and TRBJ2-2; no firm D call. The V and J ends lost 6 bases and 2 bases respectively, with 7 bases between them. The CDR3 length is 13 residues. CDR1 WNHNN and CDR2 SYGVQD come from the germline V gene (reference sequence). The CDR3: CASRAQNTGELFF. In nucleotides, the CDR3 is TGCGCCAGCAGGGCACAAAACACCGGGGAGCTGTTTTTT.

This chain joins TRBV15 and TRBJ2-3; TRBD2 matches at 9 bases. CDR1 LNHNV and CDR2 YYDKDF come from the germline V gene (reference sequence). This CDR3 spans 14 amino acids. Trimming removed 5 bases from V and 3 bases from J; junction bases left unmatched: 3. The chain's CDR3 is CATSVSGRTDTQYF. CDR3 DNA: TGTGCCACCAGCGTTAGCGGGAGAACAGATACGCAGTATTTT.